The 13 T cell receptor beta chains below come from one sample, sequenced in a study of beta chain features in type 1 diabetes. Every isolated RNA sample was fully reverse transcribed, so sequencing captured expressed TCRB transcripts. TCRdb's copy holds only in-frame clones and misses some; the assay was immunoSEQ multiplex PCR. Of more than 150,000 clones in the sample, about 12% are singletons; the top ten hold 0.62%. The sequenced sample was central memory CD4+ T cells from blood. All receptors come from a woman under 30 in good health.

The V gene is TRBV18, the J gene TRBJ1-1, with unresolved D. This CDR3 is 13 amino acids long. The V gene's germline CDR1 is KGHSH and CDR2 LQKENI. Trimming took off 5 bases at V and 4 bases at J, with 11 bases between the two ends. The DNA for the CDR3 is TGTGCCAGCTCAGAGCTATACAGCACTGAAGCTTTCTTT. It codes for CASSELYSTEAFF.

This clone came up a few times. The V call is TRBV7-3, the J call TRBJ2-1; 9 bases map to TRBD2. CDR1 is SGHTA and CDR2 is FQGTGA in the germline V gene. The CDR3 consists of 19 residues. J gave up 5 bases and V 4 bases, and 18 bases lay outside the gene matches. The CDR3 coding sequence is TGTGCCAGCAGCTCCCTCCTGGGGTGGCAGCGGGAGGTGAACAATGAGCAGTTCTTC. Protein product: CASSSLLGWQREVNNEQFF.

This chain links TRBV29-1 with TRBJ1-1; 9 nucleotides align to TRBD1. V trimming: 4 bases; J trimming: 4 bases; junction bases outside the gene matches: 13. This CDR3 comprises 16 residues. The V gene's germline CDR1 is SQVTM and CDR2 ANQGSEA. The chain's CDR3 is CSVVGIPGQGVTEAFF. As DNA, the CDR3 is TGCAGCGTTGTGGGGATCCCGGGACAGGGCGTCACTGAAGCTTTCTTT.

The chain has TRBV4-3 and TRBJ2-1, with 11 nucleotides matching TRBD2. The trim removed 5 bases at V and 3 bases at J, leaving 0 bases unmatched. This CDR3 comprises 14 residues. Germline CDR1 LGHNA, CDR2 YSLEER. The CDR3 DNA reads as TGCGCCAGCAGCGGGACTAGCGGCTACAATGAGCAGTTCTTC. The encoded protein is CASSGTSGYNEQFF.

J is TRBJ2-1 and V is TRBV6-6, with 10 bases aligning to TRBD2. CDR3 length equals 14 residues. The J segment lost 9 bases and the V segment lost 4 bases, leaving 6 bases of the junction unmatched. Germline loops: CDR1 MNHNY, CDR2 SVGAGI (reference sequence). In nucleotides, the CDR3 is TGTGCCAGCAGTTTTCGCTCTAGCGGGAGTGAGCAGTTCTTC. Translation: CASSFRSSGSEQFF.

Concerning this clone: Without the conserved terminal phenylalanine or tryptophan, this CDR3 likely stems from a read error. The limits of the CDR3 on the DNA are not certain, so only TCRdb's listed CDR3 is given. This chain uses TRBV20-1 with TRBJ1-1. Germline CDR1 reads DFQATT; CDR2 reads SNEGSKA (reference sequence). Counting both end residues, the CDR3 totals 10 amino acids. The CDR3 sequence is CSAGGGMRGR.

CDR3: CASSPRQGGTEAFF. For the CDR3, the DNA is TGTGCCAGCAGTCCGCGACAGGGGGGCACTGAAGCTTTCTTT. This chain connects TRBV6-6 to TRBJ1-1, with 9 bases aligning to TRBD1. Per germline, CDR1 MNHNY and CDR2 SVGAGI (reference sequence). Losses at the gene ends were 5 bases for V and 4 bases for J; bases not matched to a gene: 5. This CDR3 comprises 14 residues.

The sample holds a few counts of this clone. The chain employs TRBV14 and TRBJ2-1; D not certain. The CDR3 is 13 residues long. V was trimmed by 4 bases and J by 4 bases, leaving 8 bases between them. Germline assignment: CDR1 SGHDN and CDR2 FVKESK. CDR3 loop: CASSRHLYNEQFF. The DNA for the CDR3 is TGTGCCAGCAGCCGACACCTTTACAATGAGCAGTTCTTC.

Only a few counts were recorded for this clone. This rearrangement joins TRBV4-2 to TRBJ2-7; 9 positions agree with TRBD2. The V segment lost 2 bases and the J segment 2 bases; nucleotides outside the gene matches: 4. The length of the CDR3 is 15 residues. Looked up from germline, CDR1 is LGHNA and CDR2 is YNFKEQ. The CDR3 loop reads CASSQTSGPTYEQYF. Written as DNA, the CDR3 is TGTGCCAGCAGCCAAACTAGCGGGCCTACCTACGAGCAGTACTTC.

In its sample, this clone was seen a few times. As DNA, the CDR3 is TGTGCCAGTAGTTCGACCGGACTCCATTACAATGAGCAGTTCTTC. This codes for CASSSTGLHYNEQFF. V usage is TRBV19 and J usage is TRBJ2-1, with a possible D match to TRBD2 (5 bases). CDR3 length: 15 residues. V lost 5 bases and J 4 bases, leaving 15 bases between the germline ends. CDR1 is LNHDA and CDR2 is SQIVND in the germline V gene (reference sequence).

This clone was observed a few times. This sequence joins TRBV9 and TRBJ2-1, with 11 positions matching TRBD2. This CDR3 is built from 16 residues. Germline V lookup: CDR1 SGDLS, CDR2 YYNGEE. With 4 bases clipped from V and 7 bases from J, the junction kept 10 bases outside the gene matches. DNA for the CDR3: TGTGCCAGCAGCTTTAGTAGCGGGAGGGCCGGGAATGAGCAGTTCTTC. It specifies CASSFSSGRAGNEQFF.

This clone was detected only a few times. V is TRBV28 and J is TRBJ2-3, with D possibly TRBD2 on 6 matching bases. CDR1 and CDR2 (germline): MDHEN, SYDVKM. The CDR3 runs to 14 residues. V lost 2 bases, J lost 10 bases, and 16 bases lay in between. Written as DNA, the CDR3 is TGTGCCAGCAGTTTAATAGCGGACTATCTGCCGCAGTATTTT. Encoded protein: CASSLIADYLPQYF.

This chain uses TRBV19 with TRBJ2-2, with D unresolved. Trimming left V 4 bases short and J 4 bases short, with 4 bases between. The CDR3 extends over 12 amino acids. Germline V gives CDR1 LNHDA, CDR2 SQIVND (reference sequence). The CDR3 region has the DNA TGTGCCAGTAGTACCTCCACCGGGGAGCTGTTTTTT. Translated, it gives CASSTSTGELFF.